The present T cell receptor (beta chain) was sequenced within a study of shared T cell receptors in the human thymus. Assay used: immunoSEQ multiplex PCR; TCRdb lists only in-frame clones, some missing. This sample yields some 400,000 clones, of which more than 85% are seen a single time; approximately 0.02% belongs to the top ten. The CDR3 runs to 17 residues. The junction had 11 bases not matched to a gene; V was cut back by 2 bases and J by 2 bases. Germline CDR1 SGHRS, CDR2 YFSETQ. The sequencing input was thymocytes. V usage is TRBV5-1 and J usage is TRBJ2-7, with 9 bases fitting TRBD1. The clonotype comes from a human donor. This CDR3 reads CASSLPSDRGFPYEQYF. CDR3 sequence (DNA): TGCGCCAGCAGCTTACCATCCGACAGGGGGTTTCCCTACGAGCAGTACTTC.